These 10 T cell receptor beta chains came from one sample sequenced in a study of cytomegalovirus exposure and HLA in healthy donors. Use of 60 Vbeta and 13 Jbeta primers characterized the PCR. The protocol was immunoSEQ multiplex PCR, while the TCRdb copy is restricted to in-frame clones and leaves out a portion. The table includes about 180,000 clones, about 82% detected once. Sequencing input: PBMCs. The source is a woman aged 45-59 years in good health and CMV-seropositive.

CDR3 residues: CASSVAARQGWEKLFF. The CDR3 DNA reads as TGTGCCAGCAGCGTAGCCGCGAGACAGGGATGGGAAAAACTGTTTTTT. V gene TRBV9 combines with J gene TRBJ1-4; 7 bases align to TRBD1. V lost 0 bases and J lost 8; bases outside the gene matches: 10. The CDR3 totals 16 residues. From germline, CDR1 is SGDLS and CDR2 YYNGEE.

The rearrangement links TRBV28 to TRBJ2-7; TRBD1 agrees at 9 bases. There are 14 residues in the CDR3. Germline CDR1 MDHEN, CDR2 SYDVKM. V was clipped by 3 bases and J by 4 bases; unmatched bases: 4. The CDR3 DNA sequence: TGTGCCAGCAGTTTCCCCGGACAGGGGTACGAGCAGTACTTC. Translated, it gives CASSFPGQGYEQYF.

V and J are TRBV18 and TRBJ2-5; D may be TRBD1 (5 bases). CDR3 length: 15 residues. The V gene lost 3 bases and the J gene lost 5 bases, with 16 bases spanning the gap. Germline CDR1 is KGHSH and CDR2 is LQKENI. For the CDR3, the DNA is TGTGCCAGCTCACCTGCACTCCGACAGTTGGAGACCCAGTACTTC. It translates to CASSPALRQLETQYF.

The V gene is TRBV27, the J gene TRBJ2-5, with 12 bases aligning to TRBD1. After removal of 1 base from V and 5 bases from J, the junction contained 29 bases not matched to a gene. The CDR3 is 24 amino acids. Germline V gene sequence: CDR1 MNHEY, CDR2 SMNVEV (reference sequence). The CDR3: CASSLLGQGASGLWLFLRGETQYF. CDR3 bases: TGTGCCAGCAGTTTATTGGGACAGGGGGCTTCAGGCCTCTGGCTTTTCTTACGGGGGGAGACCCAGTACTTC.

V usage is TRBV9 and J usage is TRBJ1-4; D possibly corresponds to TRBD1 (6 bases). CDR1 and CDR2 from the germline V gene are SGDLS and YYNGEE. There are 15 residues in the CDR3. V dropped 2 bases and J dropped 4 bases, with 12 bases sitting between them. This CDR3 reads CASSVEWDNNEKLFF. DNA of the CDR3: TGTGCCAGCAGCGTGGAATGGGACAATAATGAAAAACTGTTTTTT.

The J gene is TRBJ2-1, the V gene TRBV28; TRBD2 agrees at 12 bases. This CDR3 has 16 amino acids. Germline-derived CDR1 and CDR2 are MDHEN and SYDVKM. The V segment lost 4 bases and the J segment 6 bases; nucleotides outside the gene matches: 7. This CDR3 reads CASSYTTSGSRNEQFF. The CDR3 nucleotides are TGTGCCAGCAGTTACACGACTAGCGGGAGTCGCAATGAGCAGTTCTTC.

The chain employs TRBV28 and TRBJ2-1, with 9 bases matching TRBD2. This CDR3 region has 15 residues. Germline CDR1 is MDHEN and CDR2 is SYDVKM. J lost 7 bases, V lost 7 bases, and 11 bases had no gene match. The CDR3 protein is CASTPSGRLENEQFF. For the CDR3, the DNA is TGTGCCAGCACCCCCAGCGGGAGGTTGGAGAATGAGCAGTTCTTC. The variable domain in full, with the rest retrieved from reference TRBV28 and TRBJ2-1, is DVKVTQSSRYLVKRTGEKVFLECVQDMDHENMFWYRQDPGLGLRLIYFSYDVKMKEKGDIPEGYSVSREKKERFSLILESASTNQTSMYLCASTPSGRLENEQFFGPGTRLTVL.

The chain's CDR3 is CASSPGRDNRWTQYF. Here the CDR3 DNA reads TGTGCCAGCAGCCCGGGAAGGGACAATAGGTGGACCCAGTACTTC. The chain combines TRBV5-4 with TRBJ2-5; D might be TRBD1 (6 bases). The length of the CDR3 is 15 residues. Germline V gene lookup returns CDR1 SGHNT and CDR2 YYREEE (reference sequence). V lost 4 bases to trimming and J lost 7 bases, with 20 bases between them.

J is TRBJ1-3 and V is TRBV27; D may be TRBD1 (5 bases). Trimming took 5 bases from V and 0 from J, leaving 14 bases between them. The V gene's germline CDR1 is MNHEY and CDR2 SMNVEV (reference sequence). The CDR3 loop spans 16 amino acids. CDR3 residues: CASSPLGRVSGNTIYF. The CDR3 nucleotides are TGTGCCAGCAGTCCCTTAGGCAGGGTCTCTGGAAACACCATATATTTT.

This clone came up once. V is TRBV28 and J is TRBJ1-4; D is perhaps TRBD1 (5 bases). V was shortened by 5 bases and J by 7 bases, with 14 bases between the two germline ends. The CDR3 is 14 amino acids. Germline V CDR1 and CDR2: MDHEN, SYDVKM. CDR3 nucleotide sequence: TGTGCCAGCAGTCGTGAGGTGGGGGGTGAAAAACTGTTTTTT. This gives the protein CASSREVGGEKLFF. The full variable domain, with the rest looked up from reference TRBV28 and TRBJ1-4, is DVKVTQSSRYLVKRTGEKVFLECVQDMDHENMFWYRQDPGLGLRLIYFSYDVKMKEKGDIPEGYSVSREKKERFSLILESASTNQTSMYLCASSREVGGEKLFFGSGTQLSVL.